This T cell receptor beta chain comes out of a study of cytomegalovirus exposure and HLA in healthy donors. The PCR contained 60 Vbeta and 13 Jbeta primers. Measured with immunoSEQ multiplex PCR; TCRdb has only the in-frame clones, and not every one. Its clone listing holds around 140,000 clones. The sequencing input was PBMCs. This sequence was found in a woman in her forties or fifties in good health and CMV-seronegative.

The chain's CDR3 is CASSISRTGGNEQFF. For the CDR3, the DNA is TGTGCCAGTAGTATAAGTAGGACAGGGGGCAATGAGCAGTTCTTC. The chain combines TRBV19 with TRBJ2-1, with 10 bases lining up with TRBD1. Looked up from germline, CDR1 is LNHDA and CDR2 is SQIVND (reference sequence). V shed 2 bases, J shed 6 bases, and the junction held 4 bases outside the gene matches. The CDR3 is 15 residues long.